This TCR beta chain emerged from a study of human T cells and chemical hapten exposure. CDR1 and CDR2 (germline): SGHRS, YFSETQ. V was trimmed by 0 bases and J by 3 bases, leaving 10 bases between them. CDR3 length: 15 residues. One entry per CDR3 protein, called by TCRdb with MiXCR from the RACE reads. The sample shows just under 350,000 distinct CDR3 sequences, roughly 6.9% of them seen only once. This clonotype was seen more than once but under ten times. The time point denotes: patch test 1, 2 weeks after DPC sensitization. Noted treatment: therapeutic diphenylcyclopropenone sensitization with weekly scalp DPC.

This specimen was whole blood, taken in connection with sensitization to the hapten diphenylcyclopropenone (DPC). The rearrangement uses TRBV5-1 and TRBJ1-5, with TRBD1 as a possible D gene (5 bases). The receptor was derived from a woman younger than 30 with alopecia areata. Some clones in this sample may be carry-over from other donors' samples. The DNA for the CDR3 is TGCGCCAGCAGCTTGGCAGGGTCAACCAATCAGCCCCAGCATTTT. It specifies CASSLAGSTNQPQHF.